One T cell receptor beta chain is described in this entry. This CDR3 is also generated by other DNA sequences in the sample. The data derive from a study of blood T cell repertoires in COVID-19. The CDR3 sequence is 14 residues long. In germline, CDR1 is SGHRS, CDR2 YFSETQ. Trimming shortened V by 0 bases and J by 1 base, and 7 bases separated the two germline ends. The authors' processing: It was from reference gene primer amplification that nucleated cell counts were estimated. Using immunoSEQ multiplex PCR, the repertoire was profiled, and TCRdb retains in-frame clones only, with some absent. V and J calls and clone size are as listed in that table; D and trimming were resolved from the DNA. The sample contains under 300,000 clones, around 90% of which appear only once.

The chain employs TRBV5-1 and TRBJ1-1, with TRBD1 as a possible D gene (5 bases). Sequenced material: PBMCs or T cells enriched from blood (not recorded which). This receptor was obtained from a woman aged 40 to 50 who had recovered from COVID-19. CDR3: CASSLAGGNTEAFF. CDR3 in DNA: TGCGCCAGCAGCTTGGCCGGGGGGAACACTGAAGCTTTCTTT.